The 21 T cell receptor beta chains given below trace back to one sample, sequenced in a study of cytomegalovirus exposure and HLA in healthy donors. Primers included in the PCR were 60 Vbeta and 13 Jbeta primers. Profiled with immunoSEQ multiplex PCR; TCRdb holds only in-frame clones, not every one. The repertoire includes approximately 150,000 clones, roughly four fifths of them detected once, and about 3.4% sits in the top ten. The source material was PBMCs. The receptors stem from a man between 18 and 29 years old in good health and CMV-seropositive.

This rearrangement joins TRBV5-1 to TRBJ2-3, with 7 bases that match TRBD1. Germline CDR1 and CDR2: SGHRS and YFSETQ. The CDR3 is made up of 18 amino acids. After removal of 0 bases from V and 0 bases from J, the junction contained 10 bases not matched to a gene. The CDR3 region has the DNA TGCGCCAGCAGCTTGGATTTGGCAGACAGGGCGAGCACAGATACGCAGTATTTT. Its protein product is CASSLDLADRASTDTQYF.

In its sample, this clone was seen once. V usage is TRBV28 and J usage is TRBJ1-2; 10 positions match TRBD1. This CDR3 spans 14 amino acids. Germline CDR1 MDHEN, CDR2 SYDVKM. After removal of 3 bases from V and 8 bases from J, the junction contained 6 bases not matched to a gene. The CDR3 protein is CASSFPTGGGGYTF. The CDR3 coding sequence is TGTGCCAGCAGTTTCCCGACAGGGGGCGGGGGCTACACCTTC.

The V call is TRBV5-1, the J call TRBJ2-1; the D gene is possibly TRBD2 (5 bases). This CDR3 spans 15 amino acids. CDR1 is SGHRS, CDR2 YFSETQ, per germline. Trimming pared 4 bases from V and 8 bases from J, leaving 19 bases between. The CDR3 nucleotides are TGCGCCAGCAGCCGGACTCCACCAGTGGGCGATGAGCAGTTCTTC. As protein: CASSRTPPVGDEQFF.

CDR3 residues: CASSLARGNWGGTEAFF. The CDR3 DNA follows: TGTGCCAGCAGCTTGGCCAGGGGCAATTGGGGGGGCACTGAAGCTTTCTTT. The V and J genes are TRBV5-5 and TRBJ1-1, with D possibly TRBD1 on 6 matching bases. CDR1 SGHKS and CDR2 YYEKEE come from the germline V gene (reference sequence). Deletions cut 0 bases from V and 4 bases from J, with 19 bases between. This CDR3 is built from 17 residues.

This chain connects TRBV29-1 to TRBJ1-1, with 8 bases lining up with TRBD1. CDR1 is SQVTM, CDR2 ANQGSEA, per germline. The length of the CDR3 is 12 residues. The J segment lost 5 bases and the V segment lost 7 bases, leaving 6 bases of the junction unmatched. CDR3 sequence: CSADRGGTEAFF. The DNA for the CDR3 is TGCAGCGCCGACAGGGGTGGAACTGAAGCTTTCTTT.

V and J are TRBV4-1 and TRBJ2-3; TRBD2 matches 7 bases. CDR1 is MGHRA and CDR2 is YSYEKL in the germline V gene. The CDR3 is 17 residues long. With V trimmed by 1 base and J by 4 bases, 11 bases remained unmatched. CDR3 bases: TGCGCCAGCAGCCAAGGCCCCCTAGCGGTTATGGCAGATACGCAGTATTTT. Its protein product is CASSQGPLAVMADTQYF.

V gene TRBV19 combines with J gene TRBJ1-1; 7 bases are shared with TRBD1. With V trimmed by 1 base and J by 9 bases, 8 bases remained unmatched. The CDR3 contains 14 residues. The germline V gene encodes CDR1 LNHDA and CDR2 SQIVND (reference sequence). CDR3 region: CASSIGATGWKAFF. In DNA form, the CDR3 reads TGTGCCAGTAGTATAGGGGCGACAGGGTGGAAAGCTTTCTTT.

V usage is TRBV19 and J usage is TRBJ1-2; TRBD1 aligns across 7 bases. Germline V gene lookup returns CDR1 LNHDA and CDR2 SQIVND (reference sequence). This CDR3 spans 15 amino acids. V was pared by 2 bases and J by 1 base, with 4 bases of the junction left unmatched. The CDR3 protein is CASSIQGVGNYGYTF. The CDR3 DNA reads as TGTGCCAGTAGTATACAGGGGGTTGGTAACTATGGCTACACCTTC.

The V gene is TRBV20-1, the J gene TRBJ2-7; D not certain. CDR3 size: 11 residues. Trimming shortened V by 1 base and J by 2 bases, and 3 bases separated the two germline ends. Germline-derived CDR1 and CDR2 are DFQATT and SNEGSKA (reference sequence). CDR3 residues: CSARGTYEQYF. The DNA of the CDR3 is TGCAGTGCTAGAGGTACCTACGAGCAGTACTTC.

The chain couples TRBV28 to TRBJ1-2; D is perhaps TRBD1 (5 bases). The V end lost 4 bases, the J end lost 8 bases, and 17 bases lay between the germline ends. The CDR3 sequence is 14 residues long. CDR1 and CDR2 (germline): MDHEN, SYDVKM. The chain's CDR3 is CASSSLGGAQGYTF. CDR3 bases: TGTGCCAGCAGTTCGCTGGGTGGGGCCCAAGGCTACACCTTC.

About this clone: The sample has other DNA sequences that encode this CDR3 too. The chain combines TRBV7-9 with TRBJ2-7; 9 positions match TRBD2. Unmatched junction bases numbered 9, after V lost 5 bases and J lost 1 base. Germline V CDR1 and CDR2: SEHNR, FQNEAQ (reference sequence). This CDR3 has 16 residues. The CDR3 here is CASSLGVAGESYEQYF. The CDR3 coding sequence is TGTGCCAGCAGCCTAGGAGTAGCGGGAGAGTCCTACGAGCAGTACTTC.

The V and J genes are TRBV4-1 and TRBJ1-1, with D possibly TRBD1 on 5 matching bases. This CDR3 comprises 15 residues. The germline gives CDR1 MGHRA, CDR2 YSYEKL. V lost 1 base and J 5 bases, leaving 14 bases between the germline ends. CDR3 nucleotides: TGCGCCAGCAGCCAAGGACCAGGGCTAGAGACTGAAGCTTTCTTT. Its translation is CASSQGPGLETEAFF.

The V gene is TRBV4-1, the J gene TRBJ1-2; perhaps TRBD1 as D (5 bases). The germline V gene has CDR1 MGHRA and CDR2 YSYEKL. The CDR3 sequence is 14 residues long. The ends were cut back, 3 bases at V and 5 bases at J, with 13 bases in the middle. The CDR3 DNA is TGCGCCAGCAGCCACTCTCCAGGGTCTTATGGCTACACCTTC. Translation gives CASSHSPGSYGYTF.

The rearrangement joins TRBV6-5 to TRBJ2-6; TRBD2 is a possible D gene (6 bases). Trimming pared 8 bases from V and 0 bases from J, leaving 8 bases between. CDR1 and CDR2 from the germline V gene are MNHEY and SVGAGI. The CDR3 has 14 residues. CDR3 sequence: CASRELSGANVLTF. DNA for the CDR3: TGTGCCAGCCGGGAGCTCTCTGGGGCCAACGTCCTGACTTTC.

The rearrangement links TRBV6-1 to TRBJ1-2; 9 bases line up with TRBD1. Germline CDR1 is MNHNS and CDR2 is SASEGT. V was pared by 6 bases and J by 7 bases, with 6 bases of the junction left unmatched. This CDR3 comprises 13 residues. As DNA, the CDR3 is TGTGCCAGCAGCGATGACAGGGGGAGTGGCTACACCTTC. Translated, it gives CASSDDRGSGYTF.

The rearrangement uses TRBV5-1 and TRBJ2-2; 9 bases match TRBD1. The CDR3 length is 15 residues. Germline CDR1 SGHRS, CDR2 YFSETQ. J lost 5 bases, V lost 4 bases, and 6 bases had no gene match. CDR3 DNA: TGCGCCAGCAGCCCCCGGACAGGGGTTACCGGGGAGCTGTTTTTT. As protein: CASSPRTGVTGELFF.

The sample holds one count of this clone. The chain couples TRBV9 to TRBJ2-3; 8 nucleotides match TRBD2. Germline assignment: CDR1 SGDLS and CDR2 YYNGEE. This CDR3 has 16 amino acids. V shed 0 bases and J 2 bases; nucleotides not matched to a gene: 5. The CDR3 coding sequence is TGTGCCAGCAGCGTAGATCCTAGCGGGTACACAGATACGCAGTATTTT. Translated, it gives CASSVDPSGYTDTQYF.

This clone was recorded only once. The rearrangement joins TRBV27 to TRBJ1-4; unclear D gene. V lost 7 bases and J 7 bases, leaving 7 bases between the germline ends. The CDR3 contains 11 residues. Germline loops: CDR1 MNHEY, CDR2 SMNVEV (reference sequence). The CDR3 DNA sequence: TGTGCCAGCACCTCGGGTGAAAAACTGTTTTTT. Its protein is CASTSGEKLFF.

The J gene is TRBJ2-3, the V gene TRBV9; D gene ambiguous. Trimming removed 7 bases at V and 0 bases at J, with 9 bases between. This CDR3 is 13 amino acids long. Germline-derived CDR1 and CDR2 are SGDLS and YYNGEE. The DNA for the CDR3 is TGTGCCAGCCCCCGGTCTAGCACAGATACGCAGTATTTT. This translates into CASPRSSTDTQYF.

The chain uses TRBV18 and TRBJ1-5, with 7 nucleotides matching TRBD1. Germline-derived CDR1 and CDR2 are KGHSH and LQKENI. This CDR3 comprises 16 residues. J lost 5 bases, V lost 6 bases, and 13 bases had no gene match. This CDR3 is CASSSFQGQKHQPQHF. As DNA, the CDR3 is TGTGCCAGCTCTAGCTTTCAGGGACAGAAACATCAGCCCCAGCATTTT.

This clone was counted a few times. V gene TRBV6-5 combines with J gene TRBJ2-3; D gene uncertain. There are 14 residues in the CDR3. Germline V gene lookup returns CDR1 MNHEY and CDR2 SVGAGI. V gave up 0 bases and J gave up 2 bases, with 6 bases separating them. The CDR3 DNA reads TGTGCCAGCAGTTACTCGAGTTTCACAGATACGCAGTATTTT. Its translation: CASSYSSFTDTQYF.